What follows describes a single TCR beta chain. The target antigen is unknown. Profiled with immunoSEQ multiplex PCR; TCRdb holds only in-frame clones, not every one. The repertoire holds approximately 940,000 clones, with around 80% as singletons. These data come from a study of shared clonotypes between healthy human individuals. The study's findings and limits: Generally, estimated richness proved larger in naive subsets than it did in memory subsets.

This clonotype was obtained from a man younger than 30 in good health. Sequencing used memory CD4+ T cells sorted from blood. As for subset: CD45RA-negative fraction.

The CDR3 DNA follows: TGTGCCTGGAGTGTACTCCCAGATACGCAGTATTTT. Protein: CAWSVLPDTQYF. The chain recombines TRBV30 with TRBJ2-3; D not resolved. The germline gives CDR1 GTSNPN, CDR2 SVGIG (reference sequence). The CDR3 consists of 12 residues. Between the trimmed V and J ends, which lost 0 bases and 4 bases, there was a span of 5 bases.